Presented here are 28 T cell receptor beta chains from one specimen sequenced in a study of T cell repertoires in cytomegalovirus infection. What these receptors recognize is not known. TCRdb re-derived calls from the reads in MiXCR, one entry per CDR3 protein. The sample lists around 300,000 distinct CDR3 sequences, around 25% occurring once. The sample here was cultured PBMCs, taken from culture after CMV antigen stimulation. All receptors derive from a human donor in good health (CMV status not recorded). Some clones in this sample may be carry-over from other donors' samples.

The chain carries TRBV7-7 and TRBJ2-7, with D unclear. Germline V gene lookup returns CDR1 SSHAT and CDR2 FNYEAQ (reference sequence). The V end was cut by 5 bases, the J end by 2 bases, with 10 bases between. This CDR3 is 13 amino acids long. CDR3 nucleotides: TGTGCCAGCAGCCCCGCACTTCCCTACGAGCAGTACTTC. Translated: CASSPALPYEQYF.

The chain joins TRBV6-1 to TRBJ2-3, with D perhaps matching TRBD1 or TRBD2 (5 bases each). Between the trimmed V and J ends, which lost 7 bases and 0 bases, there was a span of 20 bases. Germline V gene data show CDR1 as MNHNS and CDR2 as SASEGT. The CDR3 consists of 17 residues. The CDR3 region is CASNEGSLVFSTDTQYF. For the CDR3, the DNA is TGTGCCAGCAACGAGGGGTCCCTAGTTTTCAGCACAGATACGCAGTATTTT.

This clonotype turned up a few times. The chain is built from TRBV20-1 and TRBJ2-5; 11 bases match TRBD2. Germline loops: CDR1 DFQATT, CDR2 SNEGSKA (reference sequence). The junction had 7 bases not matched to a gene; V was cut back by 5 bases and J by 2 bases. The CDR3 runs to 15 residues. The CDR3 loop reads CSASPTSGAQETQYF. The DNA of the CDR3 is TGCAGTGCTTCCCCGACTAGCGGGGCTCAAGAGACCCAGTACTTC.

This chain uses TRBV28 with TRBJ2-7; possibly TRBD1 or TRBD2 for D (5 bases each). Germline V gene sequence: CDR1 MDHEN, CDR2 SYDVKM. V was shortened by 6 bases and J by 2 bases, with 17 bases between the two germline ends. CDR3 length: 15 residues. Here the CDR3 reads CASRSGAAGTYEQYF. The CDR3 nucleotides read TGTGCCAGCAGATCCGGGGCGGCAGGAACCTACGAGCAGTACTTC.

The gene calls are TRBV6-2 or TRBV6-3 and TRBJ1-5; D gene unclear. The V and J ends lost 2 bases and 0 bases respectively, with 8 bases between them. The CDR3 sequence is 15 residues long. From germline, CDR1 is MNHEY and CDR2 SVGEGT. CDR3 in amino acids: CASSYRDYSNQPQHF. CDR3 in DNA: TGTGCCAGCAGTTACCGGGATTATAGCAATCAGCCCCAGCATTTT.

This chain connects TRBV20-1 to TRBJ2-5; 11 nucleotides match TRBD2. CDR1 and CDR2 (germline): DFQATT, SNEGSKA (reference sequence). This CDR3 comprises 14 residues. V lost 8 bases and J lost 5; bases outside the gene matches: 10. The CDR3, as DNA: TGCAGTCCCCGGGAGACTAGCGGGACGGAGACCCAGTACTTC. It codes for CSPRETSGTETQYF.

The chain employs TRBV12-3 or TRBV12-4 and TRBJ2-7, with TRBD2 as a possible D gene (5 bases). Between the trimmed V and J ends, which lost 1 base and 7 bases, there was a span of 14 bases. The CDR3 has 14 residues. The CDR3 DNA is TGTGCCAGCAGTTTAGTGCGACGCTGGGAGGAGCAGTACTTC. Protein: CASSLVRRWEEQYF.

This clonotype came up a few times. The chain employs TRBV27 and TRBJ2-1; 9 bases match TRBD2. There are 15 residues in the CDR3. Per the germline V gene, CDR1 is MNHEY and CDR2 is SMNVEV (reference sequence). The trim removed 4 bases at V and 8 bases at J, leaving 9 bases unmatched. As DNA, the CDR3 is TGTGCCAGCAGTTCCGTGGCGGGAGGGCCGTATGAGCAGTTCTTC. It specifies CASSSVAGGPYEQFF.

CDR3 DNA sequence: TGTGCCAGCACCCCGAACGGGGGTCAGCCCCAGCATTTT. Its translation: CASTPNGGQPQHF. V gene TRBV6-2 or TRBV6-3 combines with J gene TRBJ1-5; tentative D call: TRBD1 (5 bases). Between the trimmed V and J ends, which lost 7 bases and 6 bases, there was a span of 13 bases. The CDR3 runs 13 residues. Germline V gene data show CDR1 as MNHEY and CDR2 as SVGEGT.

The chain recombines TRBV2 with TRBJ2-5; TRBD2 matches at 9 bases. The CDR3 consists of 13 residues. The V gene's germline CDR1 is SNHLY and CDR2 FYNNEI. J gave up 2 bases and V 8 bases, and 3 bases lay outside the gene matches. The CDR3 nucleotides read TGTGCCAGCCCGGGACTAGCTCAAGAGACCCAGTACTTC. Its protein product is CASPGLAQETQYF.

The chain has TRBV29-1 and TRBJ2-7, with 10 bases identical to TRBD1. The length of the CDR3 is 14 residues. Trimming removed 4 bases from V and 7 bases from J; junction bases left unmatched: 10. Looked up from germline, CDR1 is SQVTM and CDR2 is ANQGSEA. The CDR3 nucleotides read TGCAGCGTTGTTAGGGACAGGGGAAGTCGGGAGCAGTACTTC. Translated: CSVVRDRGSREQYF.

The chain joins TRBV2 to TRBJ2-3; D may be TRBD1 (6 bases). The CDR3 is 14 residues long. The V gene lost 9 bases and the J gene lost 1 base, with 14 bases spanning the gap. Germline V CDR1 and CDR2: SNHLY, FYNNEI. CDR3 bases: TGTGCCAGAATTACAGGGTTTGGCACAGATACGCAGTATTTT. Protein: CARITGFGTDTQYF.

The sample holds many counts of this clonotype. V gene TRBV12-3 or TRBV12-4 combines with J gene TRBJ2-5; a possible D gene is TRBD1 (6 bases). This CDR3 is built from 13 residues. V lost 6 bases and J 5 bases, leaving 13 bases between the germline ends. The CDR3 region is CASSRLQGETQYF. CDR3 DNA sequence: TGTGCCAGCAGCCGCCTCCAGGGGGAGACCCAGTACTTC.

In this sample, this clonotype turned up many times. A junction end diverges from the germline sequence, so it may reflect a read error. The rearrangement uses TRBV7-9 and TRBJ2-2; D gene uncertain. CDR1 is SEHNR, CDR2 FQNEAQ, per germline (reference sequence). The CDR3 has 14 residues. The CDR3 coding sequence is TGTGCCAGCCGCTTATTGACGAACACCGGGGAGCTGTTTTTT. Translating it yields CASRLLTNTGELFF.

The J gene is TRBJ2-1, the V gene TRBV6-1; D perhaps matches TRBD2 (5 bases). The CDR3 length is 10 residues. The ends were cut back, 4 bases at V and 16 bases at J, with 11 bases in the middle. CDR1 is MNHNS, CDR2 SASEGT, per germline. The CDR3 here is CASSAGLHFF. The CDR3, as DNA: TGTGCCAGCAGTGCCGGACTGCACTTCTTC.

This clonotype has at least ten counts. The V and J genes are TRBV7-2 and TRBJ2-2; 14 bases are shared with TRBD2. The germline V gene encodes CDR1 SGHTA and CDR2 FQGNSA. CDR3 length equals 17 residues. V shed 5 bases and J 1 base; nucleotides not matched to a gene: 3. The CDR3 protein is CASSTGLAGGNTGELFF. CDR3 DNA sequence: TGTGCCAGCAGCACTGGACTAGCGGGGGGGAACACCGGGGAGCTGTTTTTT.

This clonotype was recorded only once. Since the CDR3 does not end with the conserved phenylalanine or tryptophan, this likely comes from a read error. V usage is TRBV19 and J usage is TRBJ2-5, with D unresolved. CDR3 length equals 13 residues. Germline CDR1 LNHDA, CDR2 SQIVND (reference sequence). The V and J ends lost 5 bases and 3 bases respectively, with 10 bases between them. The CDR3 region is CASSDLGEETQYS. In DNA, the CDR3 is TGTGCCAGTAGTGACCTAGGCGAAGAGACCCAGTACTCC.

The table lists this clonotype with a few counts. The V and J genes are TRBV7-6 and TRBJ1-5; the D is unclear. Trimming stripped 5 bases from V and 2 bases from J, with 16 bases between. The germline gives CDR1 SGHVS, CDR2 FNYEAQ. The CDR3 has 16 residues. The CDR3 region has the DNA TGTGCCAGCAGCCCGATTACGGCAGTTGGCAATCAGCCCCAGCATTTT. Protein sequence: CASSPITAVGNQPQHF.

The chain carries TRBV6-6 and TRBJ1-2; 7 nucleotides align to TRBD1. The CDR3 has 11 residues. V lost 6 bases, J lost 8 bases, and 3 bases stayed unmatched. Germline CDR1 is MNHNY and CDR2 is SVGAGI (reference sequence). This chain's CDR3 is CASRTGRGYTF. The CDR3 DNA follows: TGTGCCAGCAGGACAGGGAGAGGCTACACCTTC.

This clonotype was observed a handful of times. The chain joins TRBV6-5 to TRBJ1-6; tentatively, D is TRBD1 (6 bases). The CDR3 spans 16 residues. Trimming cost V 6 bases and J 0 bases, with 12 bases left between them. Per germline, CDR1 MNHEY and CDR2 SVGAGI. CDR3 region: CASRAGASSYNSPLHF. The DNA for the CDR3 is TGTGCCAGCAGGGCGGGGGCGAGCTCCTATAATTCACCCCTCCACTTT.

This clonotype was observed a handful of times. The chain joins TRBV20-1 to TRBJ1-6, with D perhaps TRBD1 (6 bases). Trimming took off 1 base at V and 4 bases at J, with 11 bases between the two ends. This CDR3 is 15 amino acids long. The germline V gene has CDR1 DFQATT and CDR2 SNEGSKA (reference sequence). In DNA form, the CDR3 reads TGCAGTGCTAGAGCTGCAGGGGATTATAATTCACCCCTCCACTTT. It yields the protein CSARAAGDYNSPLHF.

V and J are TRBV20-1 and TRBJ1-3; weak D call: TRBD1 (5 bases). Germline V gives CDR1 DFQATT, CDR2 SNEGSKA (reference sequence). The CDR3 contains 13 residues. Trimming removed 4 bases from V and 3 bases from J, with 10 bases in between. In DNA, the CDR3 is TGCAGTGCTAATCCAGGGTTTGGAAACACCATATATTTT. Its protein is CSANPGFGNTIYF.

The V call is TRBV6-5, the J call TRBJ1-2, with TRBD1 identical over 8 bases. Germline V CDR1 and CDR2: MNHEY, SVGAGI. CDR3 length: 15 amino acids. Unmatched junction bases numbered 4, after V lost 0 bases and J lost 4 bases. This CDR3 is CASSYSSGGGYGYTF. CDR3 DNA: TGTGCCAGCAGTTACTCGTCAGGGGGCGGCTATGGCTACACCTTC.

This clonotype occurred many times. This chain uses TRBV2 with TRBJ2-7; D is perhaps TRBD2 (5 bases). V was cut by 0 bases and J by 7 bases, with 22 bases left in between. There are 17 residues in the CDR3. Germline lookup yields CDR1 SNHLY and CDR2 FYNNEI. The CDR3, as DNA: TGTGCCAGCAGTGAAGCGCTTTGGGATAAGGAGGTTTGGGAGCAGTACTTC. Translating it yields CASSEALWDKEVWEQYF.

This chain connects TRBV5-1 to TRBJ2-1; 9 bases agree with TRBD2. The CDR3 extends over 14 amino acids. With V trimmed by 6 bases and J by 4 bases, 5 bases remained unmatched. Per the germline V gene, CDR1 is SGHRS and CDR2 is YFSETQ. CDR3 loop: CASTLAGIYNEQFF. The CDR3, as DNA: TGCGCCAGCACCCTAGCGGGAATATACAATGAGCAGTTCTTC.

V and J are TRBV10-2 and TRBJ2-3, with TRBD2 as a possible D gene (6 bases). The length of the CDR3 is 15 residues. Per germline, CDR1 WSHSY and CDR2 SAAADI. The ends were cut back, 8 bases at V and 4 bases at J, with 19 bases in the middle. The chain's CDR3 is CASGPTTSSADTQYF. CDR3 DNA: TGCGCCAGCGGACCGACCACTAGCTCGGCAGATACGCAGTATTTT.

This clonotype turned up a few times. The chain employs TRBV6-1 and TRBJ1-1; no clear D gene. Trimming cost V 4 bases and J 4 bases, with 7 bases left between them. Germline V gene lookup returns CDR1 MNHNS and CDR2 SASEGT. CDR3 length equals 12 residues. In nucleotides, the CDR3 is TGTGCCAGCAGTGGCGTGTTCACTGAAGCTTTCTTT. Protein: CASSGVFTEAFF.

This clonotype was counted between two and nine times. The chain joins TRBV4-2 to TRBJ2-7; 11 nucleotides agree with TRBD2. Germline V gene sequence: CDR1 LGHNA, CDR2 YNFKEQ. Trimming removed 6 bases from V and 3 bases from J; junction bases left unmatched: 7. The CDR3 covers 15 residues. DNA of the CDR3: TGTGCCAGCAGACAACTCGGGACTAGCGGCTACGAGCAGTACTTC. Its translation: CASRQLGTSGYEQYF.